This T cell receptor (beta chain) was documented in a study of blood T cell repertoires in COVID-19. On the study more broadly: Sites across the United States, Italy and Spain contributed samples from acute and convalescent COVID-19. Sample material is recorded as cDNA or gDNA derived from T cells, B-cell-depleted T cells, or PBMCs.

As processed by the authors: Quantification of nucleated cells was approximated via reference gene primer amplification. Produced via immunoSEQ multiplex PCR; TCRdb's table is partial and in-frame only. V and J calls and clone size are as listed in that table; D and trimming were resolved from the DNA. The sample lists under 200,000 clones; 88% were seen once. The sequenced sample consisted of peripheral blood. The sequence was obtained from a man aged 70-80 years with active or convalescent COVID-19.

The CDR3 coding sequence is TGTGCCAGCGGGACTAAGATCTACGAGCAGTACTTC. It encodes CASGTKIYEQYF. This chain joins TRBV2 and TRBJ2-7, with 7 bases identical to TRBD2. The ends lost 8 bases at V and 3 bases at J; junction bases unmatched: 4. This CDR3 region has 12 residues. Germline V gene data show CDR1 as SNHLY and CDR2 as FYNNEI. The whole variable domain, remainder taken from reference TRBV2 and TRBJ2-7, is EPEVTQTPSHQVTQMGQEVILRCVPISNHLYFYWYRQILGQKVEFLVSFYNNEISEKSEIFDDQFSVERPDGSNFTLKIRSTKLEDSAMYFCASGTKIYEQYFGPGTRLTVT.